This TCR beta chain came from a study of beta chain features in type 1 diabetes. Study-level findings and limits: Type 1 diabetes patients showed a moderate but significant shortening of TCRB CDR3s in all four CD4+ subsets.

Between the trimmed V and J ends, which lost 2 bases and 3 bases, there was a span of 10 bases. The CDR3 is 15 residues long. In germline, CDR1 is SGHTA, CDR2 FQGNSA. The whole isolated RNA underwent reverse transcription, so sequencing captured expressed TCRB transcripts. TCRdb's copy holds only in-frame clones and misses some; the assay was immunoSEQ multiplex PCR. In the table there are under 250,000 clones, approximately 15% of which are singletons. The table lists this clone with a few counts. The target antigen is unknown. The receptor was derived from a man aged 25 to 40 with type 1 diabetes. The chain uses TRBV7-2 and TRBJ1-4; D gene unclear. What was sequenced was naive CD4+ T cells from blood. CDR3 DNA sequence: TGTGCCAGCAGCTTATCCCCCGGAGCTAATGAAAAACTGTTTTTT. It translates to CASSLSPGANEKLFF.